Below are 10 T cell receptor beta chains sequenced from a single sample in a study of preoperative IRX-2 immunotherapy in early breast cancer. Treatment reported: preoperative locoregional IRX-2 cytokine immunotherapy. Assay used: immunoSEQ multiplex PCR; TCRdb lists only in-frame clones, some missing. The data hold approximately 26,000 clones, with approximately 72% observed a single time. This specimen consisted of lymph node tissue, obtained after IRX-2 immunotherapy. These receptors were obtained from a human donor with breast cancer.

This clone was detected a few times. The CDR3 protein is CASSLGRNTPGELFF. In nucleotides, the CDR3 is TGTGCCAGCAGCTTGGGTCGGAACACACCCGGGGAGCTGTTTTTT. The V gene is TRBV11-3, the J gene TRBJ2-2; D is unresolved. The germline V and J ends were trimmed by 3 bases and 6 bases, with 14 bases remaining between them. Germline values: CDR1 SGHNT, CDR2 YENEEA. The CDR3 runs to 15 residues.

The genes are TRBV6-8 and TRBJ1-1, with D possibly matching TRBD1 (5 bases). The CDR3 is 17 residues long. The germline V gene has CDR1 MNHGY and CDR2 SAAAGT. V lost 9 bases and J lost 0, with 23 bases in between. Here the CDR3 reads CASSPGAGWRLNTEAFF. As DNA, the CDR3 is TGTGCCAGTTCACCCGGGGCAGGGTGGAGGTTGAACACTGAAGCTTTCTTT.

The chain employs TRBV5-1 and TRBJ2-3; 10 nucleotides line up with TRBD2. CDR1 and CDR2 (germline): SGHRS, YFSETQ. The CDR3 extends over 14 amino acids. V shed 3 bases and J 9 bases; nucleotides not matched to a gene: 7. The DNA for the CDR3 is TGCGCCAGCAGCTCTAGCGGGAGAGGGGGGACGCAGTATTTT. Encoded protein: CASSSSGRGGTQYF.

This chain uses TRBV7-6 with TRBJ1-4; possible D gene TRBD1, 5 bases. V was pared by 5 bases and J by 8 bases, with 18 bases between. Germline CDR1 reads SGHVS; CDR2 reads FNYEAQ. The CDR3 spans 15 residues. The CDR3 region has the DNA TGTGCCAGCAGCCGGCCTGTCCAGGGAAGGGAAAAACTGTTTTTT. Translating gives CASSRPVQGREKLFF.

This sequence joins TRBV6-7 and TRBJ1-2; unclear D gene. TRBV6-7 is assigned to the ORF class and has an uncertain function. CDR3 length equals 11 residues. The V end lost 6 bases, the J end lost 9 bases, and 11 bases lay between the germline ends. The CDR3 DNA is TGTGCCAGCAGCTTACAAAATAGCTACACCTTC. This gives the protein CASSLQNSYTF.

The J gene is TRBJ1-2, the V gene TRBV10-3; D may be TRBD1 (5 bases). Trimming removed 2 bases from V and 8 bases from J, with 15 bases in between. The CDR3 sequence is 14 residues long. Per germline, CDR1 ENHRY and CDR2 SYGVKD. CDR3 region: CAISERREKEGYTF. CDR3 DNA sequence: TGTGCCATCAGTGAGCGCAGGGAGAAGGAGGGCTACACCTTC.

CDR3 bases: TGTGCCAGCAGTTTATGGGGCCGGACTGAAGCTTTCTTT. Residues: CASSLWGRTEAFF. The chain recombines TRBV28 with TRBJ1-1; D remains ambiguous. Trimming cost V 0 bases and J 5 bases, with 7 bases left between them. The CDR3 is made up of 13 amino acids. CDR1 is MDHEN and CDR2 is SYDVKM in the germline V gene. Filled out from reference TRBV28 and TRBJ1-1, the complete variable domain reads DVKVTQSSRYLVKRTGEKVFLECVQDMDHENMFWYRQDPGLGLRLIYFSYDVKMKEKGDIPEGYSVSREKKERFSLILESASTNQTSMYLCASSLWGRTEAFFGQGTRLTVV.

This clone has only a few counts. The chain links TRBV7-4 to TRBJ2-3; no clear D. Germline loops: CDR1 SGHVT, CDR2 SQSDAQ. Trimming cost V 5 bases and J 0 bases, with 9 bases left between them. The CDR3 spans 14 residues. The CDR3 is CASSPDVSTDTQYF. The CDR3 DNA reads TGTGCCAGCAGCCCCGATGTAAGCACAGATACGCAGTATTTT.

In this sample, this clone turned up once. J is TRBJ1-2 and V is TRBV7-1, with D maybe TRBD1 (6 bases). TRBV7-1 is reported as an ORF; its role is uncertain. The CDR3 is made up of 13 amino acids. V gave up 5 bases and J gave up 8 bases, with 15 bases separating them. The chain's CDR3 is CASSPTGFKGYTF. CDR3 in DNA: TGTGCCAGCAGCCCTACAGGGTTTAAGGGCTACACCTTC.

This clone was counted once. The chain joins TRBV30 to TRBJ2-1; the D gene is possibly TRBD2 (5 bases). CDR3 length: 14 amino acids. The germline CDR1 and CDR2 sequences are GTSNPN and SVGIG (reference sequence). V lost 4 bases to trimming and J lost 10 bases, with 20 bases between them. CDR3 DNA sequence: TGTGCCTGGAATCGTACGGGGAATCTGGGAGAGCAGTTCTTC. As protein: CAWNRTGNLGEQFF.